The clone carrying this T cell receptor (beta chain) was seen ten or more times. Antigen: not known. Trimming removed 3 bases from V and 5 bases from J; junction bases left unmatched: 12. This CDR3 spans 15 amino acids. The germline gives CDR1 SQVTM, CDR2 ANQGSEA. The sample belongs to a study of molecular identifiers for immune sequencing clone quantification. The study, taken as a whole, reports: Among effectors, clones above 20 RNA copies held over 98% of molecules; among naive cells, under 1%.

Sorted cell numbers of about 18,000 to 1,000,000, with 10%, 30% or 50% RNA, served as input for naive CD8 libraries. Using its own MiXCR run on the PCR reads, TCRdb lists one record per CDR3 protein. The sample records about 67,000 distinct CDR3 sequences, 15% to 20% being singletons. The material sequenced was naive CD8+ T cells from blood, with Jurkat cell RNA spiked in. Subset given: FACS-sorted CD8+CD4-CCR7+CD45RA+ naive T cells. This chain joins TRBV29-1 and TRBJ2-5; 7 positions agree with TRBD2. The clonotype comes from a human donor in good health. Some libraries in this study had Jurkat cell RNA spiked in. Here the CDR3 DNA reads TGCAGCGTTGACGGACTAGTTCCTCCATTGGAGACCCAGTACTTC. Protein product: CSVDGLVPPLETQYF.